This T cell receptor (beta chain) originates from a study of control samples from healthy donors and cancer patients. The length of the CDR3 is 13 residues. Some clones are missing from TCRdb's copy, which holds only in-frame ones; the method was immunoSEQ multiplex PCR. This table holds 70,000 to 80,000 clones, approximately 84% found once. The V and J genes are TRBV21-1 and TRBJ2-4; TRBD1 is taken as the D call from the table, unchecked against the DNA. TRBV21-1 is shown as a pseudogene. The sample consisted of blood. The clonotype was recovered from a man aged 50 or older in good health. CDR3 amino acids: CASMGDRRSIQYF. CDR3 DNA: TGTGCCAGCATGGGAGACAGGCGGAGCATTCAGTACTTC.